Listed below are T cell receptor beta chains from one sample, sequenced in a study of T cell responses to AZD1222 COVID-19 vaccine. Produced via immunoSEQ multiplex PCR; TCRdb's table is partial and in-frame only. The sample records approximately 100,000 clones, about 89% being singletons. The sequences come from peripheral blood, collected on day 0 of AZD1222 vaccination. The receptors come from an adult in good health. Each CDR3 is given with its conserved first and last residue. Clone size is shown for a subset of rows, as once, few, many or a class of expanded clone.

size | J | V | CDR3
. | TRBJ1-1 | TRBV5-4 | CASSDNPGPTEAFF
. | TRBJ1-1 | TRBV13 | CASSLGLVNTEAFF
. | TRBJ1-2 | TRBV6-5 | CAGGPTNYGYTF
. | TRBJ2-6 | TRBV27 | CASTLRVDSVNVLTF
once | TRBJ1-1 | TRBV19 | CASSPRKGHTEAFF
. | TRBJ2-5 | TRBV21-1 | CASSCPGTRVEETQYF
. | TRBJ2-3 | TRBV14 | CASSFLGYGDTQYF
. | TRBJ1-3 | TRBV10-3 | CAITLDRAGGNTIYF
once | TRBJ2-1 | TRBV10-3 | CAISEGASRLSEQFF
once | TRBJ2-7 | TRBV11-2 | CASSLTYEQYF
. | TRBJ1-2 | TRBV4-2 | CASSQDHGQGYGYTF
few | TRBJ1-5 | TRBV7-6 | CASSLAWGGGNQPQHF
once | TRBJ1-4 | TRBV19 | CASSIDPWAAATNEKLFF
. | TRBJ1-2 | TRBV5-1 | CASSLGHLNYGYTF
. | TRBJ2-1 | TRBV27 | CASRPRDRKNKQFF
. | TRBJ2-5 | TRBV24-1 | CATSDLRGGETQYF
. | TRBJ1-4 | TRBV28 | CASSLTGVNEKLFF
. | TRBJ2-1 | TRBV27 | CASGTSGTGSYNEQFF
. | TRBJ1-4 | TRBV10-3 | CAISEQGRANEKLFF
. | TRBJ2-2 | TRBV5-1 | CASSFSSQTTGELFF
. | TRBJ1-2 | TRBV15 | CATSRADGTSYGYTF
few | TRBJ2-5 | TRBV28 | CASSFSQRAYKETQYF
. | TRBJ1-6 | TRBV28 | CASSLGRTDSPLHF
once | TRBJ1-2 | TRBV28 | CASSLTGTRGYTF
. | TRBJ1-3 | TRBV3-1/TRBV3-2 | CASSQGADGNTIYF
. | TRBJ2-1 | TRBV3-1/TRBV3-2 | CASSATNSGPGDNEQFF
few | TRBJ2-5 | TRBV5-1 | CASSFQETQYF
. | TRBJ2-5 | TRBV29-1 | CSVVRGETQYF
. | TRBJ1-4 | TRBV27 | CASSVDRRSEKLFF
. | TRBJ1-2 | TRBV5-1 | CASSNGQGNYGYTF
. | TRBJ2-3 | TRBV5-1 | CASRLGGYITDTQYF
. | TRBJ1-4 | TRBV3-1/TRBV3-2 | CASSQRRGKLFF